This is a list of T cell receptor beta chains from one sample in a study of OX40 agonist ivuxolimab in advanced cancers. The protocol was immunoSEQ multiplex PCR, while the TCRdb copy is restricted to in-frame clones and leaves out a portion. There are roughly 48,000 clones in the sample; 83% occur only once, and more than 0.9% lies in the top ten. Sequenced material: CD4+ or CD8+ T cells sorted from blood, taken in a trial of the OX40 agonist ivuxolimab. The receptors stem from an adult with an advanced solid tumor such as melanoma, head and neck, liver or kidney cancer. Each CDR3 is given with its conserved first and last residue. The D gene is left open where the match is weak.

-	TRBV7-2	TRBJ1-3	CASSLGGGSSGNTIYF	TGTGCCAGCAGCTTAGGGGGGGGCAGCTCTGGAAACACCATATATTTT
TRBD1	TRBV11-2	TRBJ1-2	CASSPFAGQGGLANYGYTF	TGTGCCAGCAGCCCCTTTGCCGGCCAGGGGGGGCTAGCTAACTATGGCTACACCTTC
-	TRBV6-1	TRBJ1-6	CASSALSQDPSPLHF	TGTGCCAGCAGTGCATTGTCACAAGACCCCTCACCCCTCCACTTT
-	TRBV25-1	TRBJ1-1	CASSEYGDTSEAFF	TGTGCCAGCAGTGAATACGGCGACACCTCTGAAGCTTTCTTT
-	TRBV11-2	TRBJ1-1	CASSLDGNTEAFF	TGTGCCAGCAGCTTGGACGGGAACACTGAAGCTTTCTTT
TRBD1	TRBV14	TRBJ2-7	CASSPGQGITYEQYF	TGTGCCAGCAGCCCGGGACAGGGGATCACCTACGAGCAGTACTTC
TRBD2	TRBV13	TRBJ2-5	CASSLGLKRGQETQYF	TGTGCCAGCAGCTTAGGCCTAAAGCGGGGCCAAGAGACCCAGTACTTC
TRBD1	TRBV2	TRBJ2-5	CASHRGQETQYF	TGTGCCAGCCACAGGGGTCAAGAGACCCAGTACTTC
-	TRBV29-1	TRBJ2-7	CSVESDRTSEQYF	TGCAGCGTTGAAAGTGACAGAACGTCCGAGCAGTACTTC
-	TRBV27	TRBJ1-1	CASSLYSNTEAFF	TGTGCCAGCAGTTTATATAGTAACACTGAAGCTTTCTTT